The clone carrying this T cell receptor beta chain was detected many times. This sample was taken from a study of blood T cell repertoires in COVID-19. Study overall: Sites in the United States, Italy and Spain provided acute and convalescent COVID-19 samples. PBMCs, B-cell-depleted T cells, or T cells were the source of the cDNA or gDNA that made up the material.

The authors' processing: Amplification with reference gene primers provided the estimates of nucleated cell counts. Clones were read by immunoSEQ multiplex PCR, and TCRdb kept only the in-frame ones, dropping some. V, J and clone size are taken as reported in that table, and D and trimming were inferred from the DNA itself. The profile shows around 270,000 clones, over 80% of them singletons. The germline CDR1 and CDR2 sequences are MDHEN and SYDVKM. V lost 2 bases and J lost 9, with 14 bases in between. The CDR3 totals 15 residues. The sequenced material came from peripheral blood. This sequence was found in a woman aged 40 to 50 who had recovered from COVID-19. The chain has TRBV28 and TRBJ1-6; tentatively, D is TRBD1 (5 bases). The CDR3 reads CASSLRGSISSPLHF. In nucleotides, the CDR3 is TGTGCCAGCAGTTTAAGGGGCAGTATTAGTTCACCCCTCCACTTT.